Below are 21 T cell receptor beta chains sequenced from a single sample in a study of shared clonotypes between healthy human individuals. The data were produced by immunoSEQ multiplex PCR, yet TCRdb's version contains in-frame clones alone and is incomplete. The table records 2 million to 2.5 million clones, 85% to 95% of them present only once. Material: naive CD4+ T cells from PBMCs. Documented subset: CD45RA+ positively selected. The receptors stem from a man aged 18-30 years in good health. Some clones in this sample may be carry-over from other donors' samples.

The chain employs TRBV7-3 and TRBJ2-3; 12 bases are shared with TRBD2. There are 16 residues in the CDR3. V trimming: 2 bases; J trimming: 4 bases; junction bases outside the gene matches: 4. CDR1 SGHTA and CDR2 FQGTGA come from the germline V gene. This CDR3 reads CASSLGLAGIADTQYF. The DNA for the CDR3 is TGTGCCAGCAGCTTAGGACTAGCGGGAATCGCAGATACGCAGTATTTT.

The V and J genes are TRBV27 and TRBJ2-7, with D maybe TRBD2 (6 bases). Germline CDR1 MNHEY, CDR2 SMNVEV (reference sequence). Trimming cost V 5 bases and J 6 bases, with 17 bases left between them. CDR3 length equals 14 residues. As DNA, the CDR3 is TGTGCCAGCAGTCCGGGACGACTAGTAGGCGAGCAGTACTTC. Protein product: CASSPGRLVGEQYF.

In the case of this clone: Other DNA sequences in this sample translate to the same CDR3. J is TRBJ2-6 and V is TRBV19; a weak D match, TRBD1 (5 bases). This CDR3 has 15 amino acids. V lost 3 bases to trimming and J lost 2 bases, with 8 bases between them. Germline V gives CDR1 LNHDA, CDR2 SQIVND (reference sequence). Written as DNA, the CDR3 is TGTGCCAGTAGTATTCTCAGGGCTGGGGCCAACGTCCTGACTTTC. Residues: CASSILRAGANVLTF.

This clone was seen just once. V and J are TRBV30 and TRBJ1-2; TRBD1 matches at 8 bases. Germline CDR1 GTSNPN, CDR2 SVGIG (reference sequence). CDR3 length: 13 amino acids. V lost 0 bases and J lost 4; bases outside the gene matches: 1. For the CDR3, the DNA is TGTGCCTGGAGTGTAGACAGGGGCTATGGCTACACCTTC. Amino acids: CAWSVDRGYGYTF.

The chain carries TRBV27 and TRBJ1-5; 8 bases map to TRBD1. CDR3 length equals 12 residues. Germline V gene lookup returns CDR1 MNHEY and CDR2 SMNVEV (reference sequence). Trimming took 7 bases from V and 5 from J; bases not matched to a gene: 1. The DNA for the CDR3 is TGTGCCAGCAAACAGGGGGATCAGCCCCAGCATTTT. Amino acids: CASKQGDQPQHF.

V usage is TRBV7-9 and J usage is TRBJ1-1, with D uncertain. Germline CDR1 SEHNR, CDR2 FQNEAQ (reference sequence). Deletions cut 1 base from V and 2 bases from J, with 8 bases between. This CDR3 has 14 amino acids. The CDR3 nucleotides read TGTGCCAGCAGCTTAGGCCAGTATAACACTGAAGCTTTCTTT. This gives the protein CASSLGQYNTEAFF.

The chain joins TRBV19 to TRBJ2-5; 8 bases map to TRBD2. CDR3 length: 16 residues. V lost 3 bases, J lost 1 base, and 7 bases stayed unmatched. Per germline, CDR1 LNHDA and CDR2 SQIVND (reference sequence). CDR3 nucleotides: TGTGCCAGTAGTATTCGAACTAGCGGATTCCAAGAGACCCAGTACTTC. Protein: CASSIRTSGFQETQYF.

The chain is built from TRBV28 and TRBJ1-5; D gene ambiguous. Deletions cut 7 bases from V and 0 bases from J, with 7 bases between. The CDR3 is 13 amino acids. Germline V gene lookup returns CDR1 MDHEN and CDR2 SYDVKM. The CDR3 DNA follows: TGTGCCAGCACAGAATATAGCAATCAGCCCCAGCATTTT. Protein product: CASTEYSNQPQHF.

This chain connects TRBV5-4 to TRBJ1-1, with D tentatively TRBD1 (5 bases). V was pared by 4 bases and J by 7 bases, with 17 bases between. This CDR3 comprises 14 residues. Germline values: CDR1 SGHNT, CDR2 YYREEE (reference sequence). The CDR3 DNA reads TGTGCCAGCAGCGCGGGACGTCTCCCCCTTGAAGCTTTCTTT. Its protein is CASSAGRLPLEAFF.

The DNA for the CDR3 is TGTGCCACCAGTAGCGGGAGAGGCACCGGGGAGCTGTTTTTT. It encodes CATSSGRGTGELFF. The chain combines TRBV15 with TRBJ2-2; 9 bases agree with TRBD2. This CDR3 is built from 14 residues. V dropped 6 bases and J dropped 4; count of bases not matched to a gene: 3. Germline V gene data show CDR1 as LNHNV and CDR2 as YYDKDF (reference sequence).

The chain has TRBV6-5 and TRBJ2-7, with 12 bases matching TRBD2. V trimming: 3 bases; J trimming: 5 bases; junction bases outside the gene matches: 8. This CDR3 is built from 16 residues. In germline, CDR1 is MNHEY, CDR2 SVGAGI. The chain's CDR3 is CASSYTKLAGGNEQYF. The DNA for the CDR3 is TGTGCCAGCAGTTATACGAAACTAGCGGGAGGTAACGAGCAGTACTTC.

This clone was detected a few times. The CDR3 protein is CASSFGLGTGEAFF. In DNA, the CDR3 is TGTGCCAGCAGCTTTGGTTTGGGGACAGGGGAAGCTTTCTTT. This sequence joins TRBV5-4 and TRBJ1-1; 9 nucleotides align to TRBD1. Germline V gene sequence: CDR1 SGHNT, CDR2 YYREEE (reference sequence). With 2 bases clipped from V and 8 bases from J, the junction kept 7 bases outside the gene matches. The CDR3 length is 14 residues.

CDR3 loop: CASSLGVATYEQYF. CDR3 DNA sequence: TGTGCCAGCAGCCTCGGGGTGGCGACCTACGAGCAGTACTTC. This chain links TRBV7-9 with TRBJ2-7; D perhaps matches TRBD2 (5 bases). V was trimmed by 5 bases and J by 2 bases, leaving 13 bases between them. Germline CDR1 is SEHNR and CDR2 is FQNEAQ (reference sequence). The CDR3 is 14 residues long.

The chain uses TRBV7-3 and TRBJ2-1, with TRBD2 identical over 9 bases. Per germline, CDR1 SGHTA and CDR2 FQGTGA. V dropped 2 bases and J dropped 6; count of bases not matched to a gene: 5. The CDR3 totals 15 residues. The CDR3 spells CASSLAGGPGNEQFF. The CDR3 region has the DNA TGTGCCAGCAGCTTAGCGGGAGGGCCGGGCAATGAGCAGTTCTTC.

This clone is a singleton in its sample. This chain links TRBV27 with TRBJ2-7; 9 bases map to TRBD1. V dropped 2 bases and J dropped 5; count of bases not matched to a gene: 10. The CDR3 is made up of 16 amino acids. CDR1 and CDR2 (germline): MNHEY, SMNVEV (reference sequence). Here the CDR3 reads CASSLRAGTGSNEQYF. The CDR3 DNA follows: TGTGCCAGCAGTTTAAGGGCCGGGACAGGGTCCAACGAGCAGTACTTC.

The CDR3 DNA follows: TGCGCCAGCAGCTCAAGGACAGGGGCTGAGGATACGCAGTATTTT. Translated, it gives CASSSRTGAEDTQYF. The chain carries TRBV5-1 and TRBJ2-3, with 9 nucleotides matching TRBD1. CDR3 length equals 15 residues. Germline V gene lookup returns CDR1 SGHRS and CDR2 YFSETQ. The V segment lost 3 bases and the J segment 6 bases; nucleotides outside the gene matches: 8.

Only one count was recorded for this clone. The chain couples TRBV5-4 to TRBJ2-7; perhaps TRBD1 as D (6 bases). Germline V lookup: CDR1 SGHNT, CDR2 YYREEE (reference sequence). The CDR3 is 12 amino acids. The ends were cut back, 3 bases at V and 10 bases at J, with 14 bases in the middle. DNA for the CDR3: TGTGCCAGCAGCTCTCAGGGGCCCCTTCAGTACTTC. Encoded protein: CASSSQGPLQYF.

V usage is TRBV7-2 and J usage is TRBJ2-1; 8 bases map to TRBD1. Germline CDR1 is SGHTA and CDR2 is FQGNSA. The CDR3 extends over 17 amino acids. V lost 4 bases to trimming and J lost 0 bases; unmatched junction nucleotides: 8. CDR3: CASSSGGTGGSYNEQFF. In DNA, the CDR3 is TGTGCCAGCAGCTCCGGGGGTACAGGGGGCTCCTACAATGAGCAGTTCTTC.

This clone was found once. The J gene is TRBJ2-1, the V gene TRBV5-6; D is perhaps TRBD1 (6 bases). This CDR3 has 13 amino acids. Germline CDR1 and CDR2: SGHDT and YYEEEE. Trimming pared 4 bases from V and 7 bases from J, leaving 12 bases between. The CDR3 spells CASSTNRVNEQFF. Here the CDR3 DNA reads TGTGCCAGCAGCACGAACAGGGTAAATGAGCAGTTCTTC.

The rearrangement joins TRBV2 to TRBJ2-3; D might be TRBD1 (5 bases). Germline V gene data show CDR1 as SNHLY and CDR2 as FYNNEI. This CDR3 region has 14 residues. Trimming took 6 bases from V and 6 from J, leaving 16 bases between them. The CDR3 sequence: CASRRWGKEDTQYF. The CDR3 nucleotides are TGTGCCAGCAGGAGGTGGGGCAAAGAGGATACGCAGTATTTT.

This CDR3 reads CASSPPGARNQPQHF. Written as DNA, the CDR3 is TGTGCCAGCTCACCACCCGGCGCGAGGAATCAGCCCCAGCATTTT. This chain uses TRBV18 with TRBJ1-5, with D hard to call. Deletions cut 0 bases from V and 4 bases from J, with 10 bases between. This CDR3 comprises 15 residues. The V gene's germline CDR1 is KGHSH and CDR2 LQKENI.